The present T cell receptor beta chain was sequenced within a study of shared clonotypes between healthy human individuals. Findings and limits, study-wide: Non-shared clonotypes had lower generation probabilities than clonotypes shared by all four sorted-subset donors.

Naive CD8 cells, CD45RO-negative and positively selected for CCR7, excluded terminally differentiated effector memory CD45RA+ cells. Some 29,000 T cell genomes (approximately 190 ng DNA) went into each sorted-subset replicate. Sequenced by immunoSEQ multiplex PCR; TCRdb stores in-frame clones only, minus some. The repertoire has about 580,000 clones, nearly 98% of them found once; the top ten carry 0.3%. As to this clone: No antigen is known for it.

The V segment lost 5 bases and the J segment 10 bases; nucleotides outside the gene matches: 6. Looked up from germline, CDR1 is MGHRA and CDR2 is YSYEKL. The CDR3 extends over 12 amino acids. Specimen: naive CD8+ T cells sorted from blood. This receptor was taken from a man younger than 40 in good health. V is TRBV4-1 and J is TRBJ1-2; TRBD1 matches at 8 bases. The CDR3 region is CASSDGQGVYTF. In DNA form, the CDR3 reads TGCGCCAGCAGCGACGGACAGGGCGTCTACACCTTC.